Below are 32 T cell receptor beta chains sequenced from a single sample in a study of CD8+CD57+ T cells in acquired aplastic anemia. TCR beta VDJ and CDR3 profiles were obtained from a genomic DNA template. TCRdb reanalysed the reads using MiXCR and keeps one entry per CDR3 protein. The data hold about 200,000 distinct CDR3 sequences, with approximately 60% observed a single time. Patients picked for sequencing had shown CD8+CD57+ cell expansion detected by flow cytometry. Sequencing was performed on sorted CD4+, CD8+, or CD8+CD57+ T cells (not recorded which) from PBMCs. All receptors come from a human donor with aplastic anemia.

This clonotype has just a few counts. The CDR3: CASSLVGRADTQYF. The CDR3 bases are TGTGCCAGCAGCTTAGTTGGCAGGGCAGATACGCAGTATTTT. V and J are TRBV7-8 and TRBJ2-3; TRBD1 is a possible D gene (5 bases). CDR1 SGHVS and CDR2 FQNEAQ come from the germline V gene. Trimming cost V 1 base and J 4 bases, with 9 bases left between them. The CDR3 is 14 residues long.

V gene TRBV20-1 combines with J gene TRBJ2-7; unclear D gene. The V gene lost 3 bases and the J gene lost 4 bases, with 16 bases spanning the gap. The CDR3 extends over 14 amino acids. Germline V lookup: CDR1 DFQATT, CDR2 SNEGSKA (reference sequence). The DNA of the CDR3 is TGCAGTGCTAGCCTTAGTCTCGGGTCATACGAGCAGTACTTC. Its protein product is CSASLSLGSYEQYF.

This clonotype was seen more than once but under ten times. This chain links TRBV29-1 with TRBJ2-2; 10 bases fit TRBD1. Unmatched junction bases numbered 8, after V lost 7 bases and J lost 6 bases. Germline CDR1 reads SQVTM; CDR2 reads ANQGSEA. There are 14 residues in the CDR3. CDR3 coding DNA: TGCAGCGCACGGGACAGGGGACGGGCCGGGGAGCTGTTTTTT. Its protein product is CSARDRGRAGELFF.

The V gene is TRBV5-4, the J gene TRBJ2-5, with D maybe TRBD2 (5 bases). The CDR3 is 14 residues long. Germline CDR1 is SGHNT and CDR2 is YYREEE (reference sequence). V lost 1 base and J 6 bases, leaving 13 bases between the germline ends. The CDR3 here is CASSLYGEQKTQYF. DNA for the CDR3: TGTGCCAGCAGCTTGTACGGGGAACAGAAGACCCAGTACTTC.

This chain connects TRBV29-1 to TRBJ1-2; D remains unclear. The CDR3 sequence is 11 residues long. Per germline, CDR1 SQVTM and CDR2 ANQGSEA. V lost 4 bases and J 2 bases, leaving 5 bases between the germline ends. CDR3 in DNA: TGCAGCGTTGGGAGCAACTATGGCTACACCTTC. This codes for CSVGSNYGYTF.

Only one count was recorded for this clonotype. The CDR3 nucleotides read TGCAGCGTTGAGGGCGGGCAGTCCACAGATACGCAGTATTTT. Translating it yields CSVEGGQSTDTQYF. The chain joins TRBV29-1 to TRBJ2-3, with D possibly matching TRBD2 (5 bases). The CDR3 length is 14 residues. V was shortened by 3 bases and J by 2 bases, with 12 bases between the two germline ends. The germline gives CDR1 SQVTM, CDR2 ANQGSEA.

This clonotype was counted once. The rearrangement links TRBV20-1 to TRBJ2-2; unclear D gene. The ends were cut back, 0 bases at V and 1 base at J, with 6 bases in the middle. This CDR3 region has 14 residues. In germline, CDR1 is DFQATT, CDR2 SNEGSKA (reference sequence). The CDR3 sequence: CSARDRQNTGELFF. Here the CDR3 DNA reads TGCAGTGCTAGAGATCGACAGAACACCGGGGAGCTGTTTTTT.

This CDR3 is CASSPRTGEVSPLHF. The CDR3 DNA reads TGTGCCAGCAGCCCCAGGACAGGGGAAGTTTCACCCCTCCACTTT. The rearrangement joins TRBV4-2 to TRBJ1-6; 9 bases line up with TRBD1. CDR3 length: 15 residues. The V gene's germline CDR1 is LGHNA and CDR2 YNFKEQ. V lost 4 bases to trimming and J lost 9 bases; unmatched junction nucleotides: 7.

The chain is built from TRBV19 and TRBJ2-6; D might be TRBD1 (5 bases). CDR1 is LNHDA, CDR2 SQIVND, per germline (reference sequence). The CDR3 is 18 amino acids. Trimming removed 7 bases from V and 3 bases from J, with 22 bases in between. For the CDR3, the DNA is TGTGCCAGTACAGGTACCGGACACATGCTAAATGGGGCCAACGTCCTGACTTTC. It specifies CASTGTGHMLNGANVLTF.

The chain has TRBV12-3 or TRBV12-4 and TRBJ1-2; no reliable D call. This CDR3 contains 12 residues. Between the trimmed V and J ends, which lost 8 bases and 5 bases, there was a span of 12 bases. Written as DNA, the CDR3 is TGTGCCAGCGAGGGCCGCCCTTATGGCTACACCTTC. It translates to CASEGRPYGYTF.

The rearrangement joins TRBV20-1 to TRBJ2-3; maybe TRBD1 (5 bases). From germline, CDR1 is DFQATT and CDR2 SNEGSKA (reference sequence). This CDR3 is built from 13 residues. The V and J ends lost 4 bases and 3 bases respectively, with 11 bases between them. The CDR3: CSAIPGWTDTQYF. The CDR3, as DNA: TGCAGTGCTATCCCAGGGTGGACAGATACGCAGTATTTT.

The chain has TRBV15 and TRBJ1-2, with D unclear. The germline V and J ends were trimmed by 7 bases and 1 base, with 13 bases remaining between them. Germline assignment: CDR1 LNHNV and CDR2 YYDKDF (reference sequence). The CDR3 runs 14 residues. CDR3 DNA sequence: TGTGCCACCAACCCGACGGAACGTAACTATGGCTACACCTTC. As protein: CATNPTERNYGYTF.

The chain combines TRBV6-1 with TRBJ2-7, with 9 nucleotides matching TRBD1. V lost 5 bases to trimming and J lost 6 bases; unmatched junction nucleotides: 5. The CDR3 is 13 amino acids. The germline gives CDR1 MNHNS, CDR2 SASEGT. CDR3 sequence (DNA): TGTGCCAGCAGTTACCGGGACAGGGCCGAGCAGTACTTC. Its protein product is CASSYRDRAEQYF.

This clonotype was counted ten times or more. The CDR3 DNA sequence: TGTGCCAGCAGCCCGCCGGCGGCAGATACGCAGTATTTT. Translated, it gives CASSPPAADTQYF. J is TRBJ2-3 and V is TRBV7-3; D is ambiguous. V was trimmed by 5 bases and J by 4 bases, leaving 10 bases between them. CDR3 length equals 13 residues. Germline V gene sequence: CDR1 SGHTA, CDR2 FQGTGA.

This CDR3 is CASTGAGKTQYF. In DNA, the CDR3 is TGTGCCAGCACGGGGGCCGGGAAGACCCAGTACTTC. The chain has TRBV3-1 and TRBJ2-5, with D perhaps matching TRBD1 or TRBD2 (6 bases each). Germline CDR1 and CDR2: LGHDT and YNNKEL (reference sequence). The CDR3 contains 12 residues. V lost 7 bases and J 6 bases, leaving 12 bases between the germline ends.

This rearrangement joins TRBV2 to TRBJ1-4; TRBD1 is a possible D gene (5 bases). The CDR3 covers 14 residues. The V end lost 4 bases, the J end lost 10 bases, and 16 bases lay between the germline ends. The germline CDR1 and CDR2 sequences are SNHLY and FYNNEI. The CDR3: CASSGGGVVGKLFF. CDR3 in DNA: TGTGCCAGCAGTGGCGGAGGGGTAGTGGGAAAACTGTTTTTT. Using reference TRBV2 and TRBJ1-4 for the parts outside the CDR3, the full variable domain is EPEVTQTPSHQVTQMGQEVILRCVPISNHLYFYWYRQILGQKVEFLVSFYNNEISEKSEIFDDQFSVERPDGSNFTLKIRSTKLEDSAMYFCASSGGGVVGKLFFGSGTQLSVL.

This chain links TRBV15 with TRBJ2-5; 8 nucleotides agree with TRBD2. The length of the CDR3 is 14 residues. J was trimmed by 1 base and V by 4 bases; bases with no gene match: 2. CDR1 and CDR2 from the germline V gene are LNHNV and YYDKDF (reference sequence). The CDR3 region has the DNA TGTGCCACCAGCACCCGGGGGGGCCAAGAGACCCAGTACTTC. It codes for CATSTRGGQETQYF.

This chain uses TRBV25-1 with TRBJ1-6; D call uncertain. Germline V gene data show CDR1 as MGHDK and CDR2 as SYGVNS. V lost 6 bases to trimming and J lost 10 bases, with 16 bases between them. This CDR3 is built from 14 residues. The CDR3 bases are TGTGCCAGCAGCTTGAGACAACGGGGATCACCCCTCCACTTT. It encodes CASSLRQRGSPLHF.

The J gene is TRBJ1-2, the V gene TRBV6-4; D might be TRBD1 (5 bases). Germline CDR1 MRHNA, CDR2 SNTAGT. Trimming removed 4 bases from V and 2 bases from J, with 8 bases in between. This CDR3 has 13 residues. In nucleotides, the CDR3 is TGTGCCAGCAGTGGCGGGACGAACTATGGCTACACCTTC. Its protein product is CASSGGTNYGYTF.

This clonotype was counted only a few times. The rearrangement joins TRBV20-1 to TRBJ2-5, with no clear D. The CDR3 consists of 10 residues. V was clipped by 6 bases and J by 5 bases, with 7 bases between them. Germline-derived CDR1 and CDR2 are DFQATT and SNEGSKA (reference sequence). The CDR3 region has the DNA TGCAGTGCCCATTACGAGACCCAGTACTTC. Its translation is CSAHYETQYF.

This CDR3 reads CASSLTRGSSVELFF. CDR3 bases: TGTGCCAGCAGCCTAACTCGTGGTAGCTCGGTGGAGCTGTTTTTT. The V and J genes are TRBV11-2 and TRBJ2-2; unclear D gene. Germline CDR1 SGHAT, CDR2 FQNNGV. The CDR3 is 15 residues long. V lost 5 bases, J lost 10 bases, and 20 bases lay in between.

The chain's CDR3 is CATSDFRDSHNEQFF. In DNA form, the CDR3 reads TGTGCCACCAGTGATTTCCGGGACAGCCACAATGAGCAGTTCTTC. The V gene is TRBV24-1, the J gene TRBJ2-1, with 7 bases fitting TRBD1. The CDR3 runs to 15 residues. V lost 1 base and J lost 5; bases outside the gene matches: 4. Germline V lookup: CDR1 KGHDR, CDR2 SFDVKD.

The chain combines TRBV7-9 with TRBJ2-5; 13 nucleotides match TRBD2. J was trimmed by 2 bases and V by 3 bases; bases with no gene match: 6. This CDR3 comprises 17 residues. Looked up from germline, CDR1 is SEHNR and CDR2 is FQNEAQ (reference sequence). The CDR3 region has the DNA TGTGCCAGCAGCTTCCAACCGGGACTAGCGGGACAAGAGACCCAGTACTTC. Its protein is CASSFQPGLAGQETQYF. Complete variable domain (other parts from reference TRBV7-9 and TRBJ2-5): DTGVSQNPRHKITKRGQNVTFRCDPISEHNRLYWYRQTLGQGPEFLTYFQNEAQLEKSRLLSDRFSAERPKGSFSTLEIQRTEQGDSAMYLCASSFQPGLAGQETQYFGPGTRLLVL.

V and J are TRBV29-1 and TRBJ2-3; D might be TRBD2 (7 bases). The CDR3 is 13 residues long. CDR1 SQVTM and CDR2 ANQGSEA come from the germline V gene. V was trimmed by 6 bases and J by 4 bases, leaving 14 bases between them. The CDR3 nucleotides read TGCAGCGTCGATAGGGGGGGTCCAGATACGCAGTATTTT. Residues: CSVDRGGPDTQYF.

V gene TRBV29-1 combines with J gene TRBJ1-2; D is unresolved. This CDR3 region has 11 residues. CDR1 and CDR2 (germline): SQVTM, ANQGSEA. Trimming removed 3 bases from V and 3 bases from J, with 5 bases in between. CDR3 nucleotide sequence: TGCAGCGTTGAGGCAGACTATGGCTACACCTTC. Protein product: CSVEADYGYTF.

On this clonotype: No DNA is shown, since the ends of the CDR3 on it are uncertain; the CDR3 is the one TCRdb lists. The chain has TRBV5-1 and TRBJ2-2; TRBD1 reflects the table's D call only, with no check against the DNA. The CDR3 sequence runs 21 residues, both termini included. CDR1 and CDR2 from the germline V gene are SGHRS and YFSETQ. The CDR3 protein is CASSLGQGVHEQYFGPGSCFF.

This chain uses TRBV7-3 with TRBJ2-5; 9 nucleotides align to TRBD1. Germline trimming cut 4 bases from V and 5 bases from J; bases unmatched to any gene: 8. The CDR3 runs to 15 residues. Per the germline V gene, CDR1 is SGHTA and CDR2 is FQGTGA. CDR3 in DNA: TGTGCCAGCAGCTGGTCGGGACAGGGTGGGGAGACCCAGTACTTC. This sequence encodes CASSWSGQGGETQYF.

J is TRBJ2-1 and V is TRBV25-1; D possibly corresponds to TRBD2 (6 bases). The length of the CDR3 is 16 residues. Trimming took off 5 bases at V and 3 bases at J, with 17 bases between the two ends. Per germline, CDR1 MGHDK and CDR2 SYGVNS. The CDR3 region is CASSIFAMGLYNEQFF. Written as DNA, the CDR3 is TGTGCCAGCAGTATATTTGCCATGGGACTCTACAATGAGCAGTTCTTC.

This clonotype has more than one count but fewer than ten. The V gene is TRBV7-9, the J gene TRBJ2-3, with a tentative D call TRBD2 (6 bases). The CDR3 contains 15 residues. Germline V gene sequence: CDR1 SEHNR, CDR2 FQNEAQ (reference sequence). With 9 bases removed from V and 0 bases from J, the gap between germline ends came to 16 bases. DNA of the CDR3: TGTGCCAGTAGCGGTACTAGAGCTAGCACAGATACGCAGTATTTT. Translation gives CASSGTRASTDTQYF.

The chain has TRBV9 and TRBJ2-5, with 7 bases fitting TRBD2. The trim removed 6 bases at V and 4 bases at J, leaving 12 bases unmatched. This CDR3 has 15 residues. Germline V CDR1 and CDR2: SGDLS, YYNGEE. CDR3 in amino acids: CASTLGTTQGETQYF. CDR3 DNA sequence: TGTGCCAGCACCCTCGGGACTACCCAAGGAGAGACCCAGTACTTC.

The chain combines TRBV19 with TRBJ2-2, with a weak D call TRBD2 (6 bases). Germline CDR1 LNHDA, CDR2 SQIVND (reference sequence). The CDR3 has 16 amino acids. V lost 1 base and J lost 4, with 13 bases in between. The CDR3 DNA sequence: TGTGCCAGTAGTATAGTGGCCGGGACTGGCACCGGGGAGCTGTTTTTT. The encoded protein is CASSIVAGTGTGELFF.

The chain has TRBV2 and TRBJ2-7, with unresolved D. Germline loops: CDR1 SNHLY, CDR2 FYNNEI. The CDR3 extends over 11 amino acids. V lost 4 bases and J 4 bases, leaving 5 bases between the germline ends. The CDR3, as DNA: TGTGCCAGCAGTGTAAGGTACGAGCAGTACTTC. Protein sequence: CASSVRYEQYF.